This is a list of T cell receptor beta chains from one sample in a study of blood T cell repertoires in COVID-19. Sequencing was performed with immunoSEQ multiplex PCR; in TCRdb, only in-frame clones are kept and a portion is missing. The sample shows about 24,000 clones, 92% of them seen only once. Source material: peripheral blood. These receptors all stem from a man in his 70s with active COVID-19. Both conserved end residues are part of each CDR3.

J gene	V gene	CDR3 protein
TRBJ2-5	TRBV5-1	CASIIIPGETQYF
TRBJ2-1	TRBV12-3/TRBV12-4	CASSFKANEQFF
TRBJ2-1	TRBV18	CASSPPSRSDNEQFF
TRBJ2-7	TRBV7-8	CASSLKGVEQYF
TRBJ2-3	TRBV18	CASSPRPLASTQYF
TRBJ1-1	TRBV7-6	CASSAQQVNTEAFF
TRBJ2-5	TRBV7-8	CASRGQAELAGYF
TRBJ2-3	TRBV7-3	CASSGGIGTDTQYF
TRBJ2-1	TRBV28	CASSLSGGVYNEQFF
TRBJ2-1	TRBV6-1	CASSAGFYLGEGYNEQFF
TRBJ1-5	TRBV24-1	CATSDPLDRDSNQPQHF
TRBJ2-3	TRBV7-2	CASSLRLAGAHQTDTQYF
TRBJ1-1	TRBV7-6	CASSVGTGNTEAFF
TRBJ1-4	TRBV6-5	CASSQRPQGWGKLFF
TRBJ2-7	TRBV6-5	CASSYGLTGGDYEQYF
TRBJ2-4	TRBV19	CASSIGSLLAPGPKNIQYF
TRBJ2-7	TRBV5-6	CASSLYQGVCGHEQYF
TRBJ2-7	TRBV4-3	CASSELPSRYEQYF
TRBJ1-1	TRBV19	CASSMGGPGAEAFF
TRBJ2-3	TRBV5-4	CASSSTIKDTQYF
TRBJ1-2	TRBV28	CASSSPGQGSYGYTF
TRBJ2-7	TRBV27	CASSWGQGKPSYEQYF
TRBJ2-2	TRBV2	CASSLTGPGELFF
TRBJ2-4	TRBV6-2/TRBV6-3	CASSYSGDIAKNIQYF
TRBJ2-7	TRBV14	CASSKRGYEQYF
TRBJ1-5	TRBV11-2	CASSPLGGYSNQPQHF
TRBJ1-5	TRBV7-9	CASSLDGLPQHF
TRBJ2-1	TRBV9	CASSVEASPTRGEQFF
TRBJ1-5	TRBV6-2/TRBV6-3	CASSSYRNQPQHF
TRBJ1-4	TRBV15	CATSRGAVGTTYEKLFF
TRBJ2-2	TRBV4-3	CASSHRDRGNTGELFF
TRBJ2-5	TRBV7-9	CASSRRGRQETQYF
TRBJ2-2	TRBV12-3/TRBV12-4	CASSGFTGELFF
TRBJ2-3	TRBV6-5	CASILGGLDTQYF
TRBJ2-7	TRBV7-2	CASSLSGVSGSYEQYF
TRBJ1-6	TRBV7-9	CASTGQEINNSPLHF
TRBJ1-1	TRBV7-9	CASSPSSGLVPGTEAFF
TRBJ2-7	TRBV5-1	CASSLIGQGFHEQYF
TRBJ1-1	TRBV20-1	CSALDRSAFF
TRBJ1-4	TRBV5-1	CASSLLQGTNEKLFF
TRBJ2-1	TRBV6-2/TRBV6-3	CASSYWQGSYNEQFF
TRBJ2-3	TRBV7-8	CASSPTRADTQYF
TRBJ2-2	TRBV9	CASSGPPQTSGPNTGELFF
TRBJ2-7	TRBV5-1	CASSLAASGRGYEQYF
TRBJ2-5	TRBV30	CAWSRETGTQYF